These 18 T cell receptor beta chains were all obtained from the same sample, sequenced in a study of OX40 agonist ivuxolimab in advanced cancers. This table comes from immunoSEQ multiplex PCR, and its TCRdb copy is limited to in-frame clones, with some not included. Of tens of thousands of clones detected, about four fifths appear once; the ten largest clones hold about 13%. Sequenced here: CD4+ or CD8+ T cells sorted from blood, sampled in a trial of the OX40 agonist ivuxolimab. All receptors come from an adult with an advanced solid tumor such as melanoma, head and neck, liver or kidney cancer.

The genes are TRBV27 and TRBJ1-1; D is ambiguous. The CDR3 runs to 13 residues. Germline lookup yields CDR1 MNHEY and CDR2 SMNVEV (reference sequence). V was clipped by 6 bases and J by 1 base, with 9 bases between them. The CDR3 sequence is CASRRVPNTEAFF. In DNA, the CDR3 is TGTGCCAGCAGGCGGGTTCCGAACACTGAAGCTTTCTTT.

V and J are TRBV5-6 and TRBJ2-1; D is undetermined. Germline V gene sequence: CDR1 SGHDT, CDR2 YYEEEE. V shed 6 bases and J shed 2 bases, with 18 bases lying between them. The CDR3 sequence is 16 residues long. The CDR3 loop is CASTNSRAAPYNEQFF. For the CDR3, the DNA is TGTGCCAGCACCAACTCACGCGCGGCCCCCTACAATGAGCAGTTCTTC.

This chain joins TRBV28 and TRBJ1-2; D gene unclear. V lost 11 bases and J 2 bases, leaving 15 bases between the germline ends. CDR1 and CDR2 from the germline V gene are MDHEN and SYDVKM. This CDR3 contains 13 residues. CDR3 sequence (DNA): TGTGCCGCAAGGGTGGGAACAAACTATGGCTACACCTTC. It yields the protein CAARVGTNYGYTF.

V gene TRBV7-9 combines with J gene TRBJ1-1; possibly TRBD1 for D (6 bases). The CDR3 is 16 residues long. Germline-derived CDR1 and CDR2 are SEHNR and FQNEAQ (reference sequence). The V end was cut by 5 bases, the J end by 6 bases, with 22 bases between. The CDR3, as DNA: TGTGCCAGCAGCGAGGGACACCCGATACGAGGATCTGAAGCTTTCTTT. Translation: CASSEGHPIRGSEAFF.

This chain links TRBV5-1 with TRBJ2-7; 11 positions match TRBD1. The CDR3 is made up of 14 amino acids. CDR1 and CDR2 from the germline V gene are SGHRS and YFSETQ. With V trimmed by 2 bases and J by 7 bases, 5 bases remained unmatched. In DNA, the CDR3 is TGCGCCAGCAGCTTTGGACAGGGGGCGCTTGAGCAGTACTTC. Translated: CASSFGQGALEQYF.

The gene calls are TRBV18 and TRBJ2-1, with D perhaps given as TRBD1 or TRBD2 (5 bases each). Trimming stripped 2 bases from V and 8 bases from J, with 13 bases between. CDR1 and CDR2 (germline): KGHSH, LQKENI. The CDR3 has 14 amino acids. DNA of the CDR3: TGTGCCAGCTCACCAAGAACGGGGCGGGATGAGCAGTTCTTC. It is translated as CASSPRTGRDEQFF.

The CDR3 sequence: CASSQDRGQGSETQYF. The DNA of the CDR3 is TGTGCCAGCAGCCAAGATCGGGGACAGGGTTCAGAGACCCAGTACTTC. The rearrangement uses TRBV4-2 and TRBJ2-5; 9 positions agree with TRBD1. The CDR3 has 16 amino acids. The V and J ends lost 0 bases and 4 bases, in that order; junction bases with no gene match: 6. Germline V CDR1 and CDR2: LGHNA, YNFKEQ.

J is TRBJ1-1 and V is TRBV19, with D possibly TRBD1 on 5 matching bases. Germline CDR1 LNHDA, CDR2 SQIVND (reference sequence). With 7 bases removed from V and 4 bases from J, the gap between germline ends came to 16 bases. This CDR3 has 14 residues. CDR3 DNA sequence: TGTGCCAGTATCGAGGACCTCGGGGGCACTGAAGCTTTCTTT. It translates to CASIEDLGGTEAFF. The full variable domain, rest sourced from reference TRBV19 and TRBJ1-1, is DGGITQSPKYLFRKEGQNVTLSCEQNLNHDAMYWYRQDPGQGLRLIYYSQIVNDFQKGDIAEGYSVSREKKESFPLTVTSAQKNPTAFYLCASIEDLGGTEAFFGQGTRLTVV.

This clone was counted a single time. This CDR3 is CASSYRDRQFGSPLHF. DNA of the CDR3: TGTGCCAGCTCATACCGGGACAGGCAGTTCGGGTCACCCCTCCACTTT. This chain joins TRBV18 and TRBJ1-6; 8 bases map to TRBD1. V lost 5 bases, J lost 10 bases, and 13 bases stayed unmatched. The CDR3 has 16 amino acids. Germline values: CDR1 KGHSH, CDR2 LQKENI.

This clone was seen only once. V and J are TRBV15 and TRBJ1-1, with D unresolved. The CDR3 covers 15 residues. V gave up 3 bases and J gave up 5 bases, with 16 bases separating them. Germline CDR1 and CDR2: LNHNV and YYDKDF (reference sequence). CDR3 sequence reads: CATSSLTSGGTEAFF. The CDR3 DNA sequence: TGTGCCACCAGCAGCCTTACCTCGGGAGGGACTGAAGCTTTCTTT.

The J gene is TRBJ1-2, the V gene TRBV18; 7 bases agree with TRBD1. J gave up 4 bases and V 3 bases, and 8 bases lay outside the gene matches. This CDR3 region has 15 residues. Germline loops: CDR1 KGHSH, CDR2 LQKENI. CDR3 coding DNA: TGTGCCAGCTCACCCGGACAGGAGAGAGGCTATGGCTACACCTTC. It is translated as CASSPGQERGYGYTF.

The genes are TRBV7-8 and TRBJ2-1; TRBD2 agrees at 8 bases. CDR1 and CDR2 (germline): SGHVS, FQNEAQ. CDR3 length: 17 residues. Unmatched junction bases numbered 13, after V lost 2 bases and J lost 7 bases. The CDR3 nucleotides are TGTGCCAGCAGCTTATATTGGAGTAGCGGGAATGAAAATGAGCAGTTCTTC. This sequence encodes CASSLYWSSGNENEQFF.

This clone was counted a few times. J is TRBJ1-2 and V is TRBV6-6; 8 positions match TRBD1. Germline trimming cut 5 bases from V and 8 bases from J; bases unmatched to any gene: 13. The germline CDR1 and CDR2 sequences are MNHNY and SVGAGI (reference sequence). The CDR3 contains 15 residues. CDR3 bases: TGTGCCAGCAGTCGAAGTTCCAGACAGGGGCAAGGCTACACCTTC. It is translated as CASSRSSRQGQGYTF.

V gene TRBV5-1 combines with J gene TRBJ1-3; 7 positions agree with TRBD1. Germline assignment: CDR1 SGHRS and CDR2 YFSETQ. The CDR3 extends over 18 amino acids. With V trimmed by 4 bases and J by 4 bases, 17 bases remained unmatched. As DNA, the CDR3 is TGCGCCAGCAGCATCACGGTACAGGGGTCCCGCTCGGGAAACACCATATATTTT. It specifies CASSITVQGSRSGNTIYF.

This rearrangement joins TRBV19 to TRBJ2-3; 9 bases match TRBD2. Trimming removed 9 bases from V and 5 bases from J; junction bases left unmatched: 6. The CDR3 totals 13 residues. Germline V gene lookup returns CDR1 LNHDA and CDR2 SQIVND (reference sequence). The DNA of the CDR3 is TGTGCCAGCACGCGGGAGGGGAGAGATACGCAGTATTTT. Translation gives CASTREGRDTQYF. The full variable domain, rest sourced from reference TRBV19 and TRBJ2-3, is DGGITQSPKYLFRKEGQNVTLSCEQNLNHDAMYWYRQDPGQGLRLIYYSQIVNDFQKGDIAEGYSVSREKKESFPLTVTSAQKNPTAFYLCASTREGRDTQYFGPGTRLTVL.

J is TRBJ2-3 and V is TRBV19, with D tentatively TRBD2 (6 bases). The CDR3 contains 16 residues. The germline V gene has CDR1 LNHDA and CDR2 SQIVND (reference sequence). V was cut by 5 bases and J by 1 base, with 16 bases left in between. CDR3 protein: CASSPTGVPRTDTQYF. As DNA, the CDR3 is TGTGCCAGTAGTCCTACGGGAGTACCTCGCACAGATACGCAGTATTTT.

The chain couples TRBV6-5 to TRBJ2-3; possible D gene TRBD1, 7 bases. The CDR3 is 15 amino acids. Germline V gene lookup returns CDR1 MNHEY and CDR2 SVGAGI. The V and J ends lost 8 bases and 0 bases respectively, with 15 bases between them. The CDR3 region has the DNA TGTGCCAGCGGCCCAGGGGGGATGAGCACAGATACGCAGTATTTT. It translates to CASGPGGMSTDTQYF.

The chain has TRBV27 and TRBJ1-2, with 7 bases matching TRBD1. Germline loops: CDR1 MNHEY, CDR2 SMNVEV (reference sequence). V trimming: 3 bases; J trimming: 3 bases; junction bases outside the gene matches: 4. CDR3 size: 14 residues. The CDR3 protein is CASSLRGGDYGYTF. In DNA form, the CDR3 reads TGTGCCAGCAGTTTGCGAGGGGGCGACTATGGCTACACCTTC.